One and the same sample provided the 10 T cell receptor beta chains below, sequenced in a study of T cells in Graves' hyperthyroidism and ophthalmopathy. TCR beta CDR3 region amplification was performed from RNA transcripts. HTBI primers were the set used in a first-round RT-PCR of the TCR CDR3. TCRdb called the multiplex PCR reads again in MiXCR, with one record for every CDR3 protein. Of some 800,000 distinct CDR3 sequences listed, roughly 40% were seen once; the top ten hold 7.5% to 9.5%. The sequenced sample was blood. Receptor source: a man aged 18 to 35 with Graves' hyperthyroidism.

Details on this clonotype: A much larger clone differs from this one at a single base, so this may be a read error. CDR3 bases: TGCAGTGCTAGGGGACTAGTGGGAGAGACCCAGTACTTC. Protein: CSARGLVGETQYF. V gene TRBV20-1 combines with J gene TRBJ2-5; 8 bases map to TRBD2. CDR1 DFQATT and CDR2 SNEGSKA come from the germline V gene (reference sequence). This CDR3 has 13 residues. The ends lost 3 bases at V and 4 bases at J; junction bases unmatched: 4.

The genes are TRBV10-3 and TRBJ2-7; the D call may be TRBD1 or TRBD2 (6 bases each). This CDR3 is 14 amino acids long. V lost 3 bases, J lost 2 bases, and 11 bases lay in between. CDR1 and CDR2 from the germline V gene are ENHRY and SYGVKD. The CDR3 protein is CAISERGPAYEQYF. CDR3 nucleotides: TGTGCCATCAGTGAACGGGGGCCCGCCTACGAGCAGTACTTC.

The chain has TRBV6-1 and TRBJ1-5, with D unresolved. This CDR3 contains 13 residues. The germline gives CDR1 MNHNS, CDR2 SASEGT. V shed 8 bases and J shed 0 bases, with 8 bases lying between them. CDR3 residues: CASQEYSNQPQHF. The CDR3 DNA is TGTGCCAGCCAGGAATATAGCAATCAGCCCCAGCATTTT.

V usage is TRBV7-8 and J usage is TRBJ2-7; a possible D gene is TRBD1 (6 bases). The germline V and J ends were trimmed by 6 bases and 6 bases, with 21 bases remaining between them. This CDR3 region has 15 residues. The germline CDR1 and CDR2 sequences are SGHVS and FQNEAQ. The CDR3 loop reads CASSTRGPTLGEQYF. In DNA form, the CDR3 reads TGTGCCAGCAGTACCAGGGGCCCCACGCTCGGCGAGCAGTACTTC.

Many counts were recorded for this clonotype. CDR3 in DNA: TGCGCCAGCAGCAGTGAGAGCTCTGGGGCCAACGTCCTGACTTTC. Its protein product is CASSSESSGANVLTF. The chain combines TRBV5-1 with TRBJ2-6; D is unresolved. Per the germline V gene, CDR1 is SGHRS and CDR2 is YFSETQ. The V end was cut by 4 bases, the J end by 0 bases, with 8 bases between. CDR3 size: 15 residues.

The chain is built from TRBV6-6 and TRBJ2-2; maybe TRBD2 (5 bases). The CDR3 is made up of 16 amino acids. CDR1 and CDR2 from the germline V gene are MNHNY and SVGAGI (reference sequence). Trimming pared 5 bases from V and 6 bases from J, leaving 19 bases between. The CDR3 nucleotides read TGTGCCAGCAGTGAAGGTGTAGGCGGCGGGCCCGGGGAGCTGTTTTTT. This sequence encodes CASSEGVGGGPGELFF.

The rearrangement joins TRBV4-1 to TRBJ1-5; D remains ambiguous. Germline values: CDR1 MGHRA, CDR2 YSYEKL. This CDR3 comprises 16 residues. Trimming took 1 base from V and 0 from J, leaving 10 bases between them. As DNA, the CDR3 is TGCGCCAGCAGCCAAGTGGGTCAGGATAGCAATCAGCCCCAGCATTTT. Amino acid sequence: CASSQVGQDSNQPQHF.

This clonotype was counted many times. The CDR3 region is CASSPYRSYEQYF. DNA for the CDR3: TGTGCCAGCAGTCCCTACCGTTCCTACGAGCAGTACTTC. The chain uses TRBV7-2 and TRBJ2-7; the D is unclear. The CDR3 is 13 residues long. The germline V gene has CDR1 SGHTA and CDR2 FQGNSA. Deletions cut 6 bases from V and 1 base from J, with 10 bases between.

This clonotype showed up many times. The rearrangement links TRBV25-1 to TRBJ1-1; weak D call: TRBD1 (6 bases). Germline CDR1 reads MGHDK; CDR2 reads SYGVNS. CDR3 length: 15 amino acids. Trimming took off 3 bases at V and 4 bases at J, with 15 bases between the two ends. CDR3 sequence (DNA): TGTGCCAGCAGTGAGGGTAGCGGACAGCTCACTGAAGCTTTCTTT. Amino acid sequence: CASSEGSGQLTEAFF.

The genes are TRBV11-2 and TRBJ2-5; no clear D. Trimming took off 1 base at V and 0 bases at J, with 9 bases between the two ends. This CDR3 spans 15 amino acids. Germline lookup yields CDR1 SGHAT and CDR2 FQNNGV. CDR3 bases: TGTGCCAGCAGCTTAGTACTCAGGTACCAAGAGACCCAGTACTTC. Residues: CASSLVLRYQETQYF.